One sample yielded the 14 T cell receptor beta chains listed below, sequenced in a study of OX40 agonist ivuxolimab in advanced cancers. Measured with immunoSEQ multiplex PCR; TCRdb has only the in-frame clones, and not every one. There are approximately 98,000 clones in the sample; 75% to 95% occur only once, and about 0.67% lies in the top ten. This specimen was CD4+ or CD8+ T cells sorted from blood, taken in a trial of the OX40 agonist ivuxolimab. These receptors all stem from an adult with an advanced solid tumor such as melanoma, head and neck, liver or kidney cancer.

The table lists this clone with a count of one. J is TRBJ1-1 and V is TRBV18; TRBD1 might be the D (6 bases). This CDR3 spans 13 amino acids. From germline, CDR1 is KGHSH and CDR2 LQKENI. V dropped 6 bases and J dropped 3 bases, with 11 bases sitting between them. The CDR3 DNA follows: TGTGCCAGCTCGGGGGCGCAGGACACTGAAGCTTTCTTT. It encodes CASSGAQDTEAFF.

This rearrangement joins TRBV19 to TRBJ2-1; 15 nucleotides match TRBD2. Germline V gene sequence: CDR1 LNHDA, CDR2 SQIVND (reference sequence). V lost 0 bases, J lost 2 bases, and 5 bases stayed unmatched. The CDR3 runs to 19 residues. The chain's CDR3 is CASSIEGLAGGRTYNEQFF. The CDR3 DNA follows: TGTGCCAGTAGTATAGAGGGACTAGCGGGGGGCCGCACCTACAATGAGCAGTTCTTC.

This chain joins TRBV7-3 and TRBJ2-3; D is unclear. V was cut by 4 bases and J by 2 bases, with 4 bases left in between. The CDR3 is 12 amino acids. Germline V CDR1 and CDR2: SGHTA, FQGTGA. The DNA for the CDR3 is TGTGCCAGCAGCTCAACCACAGATACGCAGTATTTT. This translates into CASSSTTDTQYF.

V is TRBV10-3 and J is TRBJ1-1; 7 bases align to TRBD1. Germline CDR1 is ENHRY and CDR2 is SYGVKD. There are 14 residues in the CDR3. J was trimmed by 2 bases and V by 3 bases; bases with no gene match: 3. The CDR3 bases are TGTGCCATCAGTGACTGGGACAGAAACACTGAAGCTTTCTTT. Translation: CAISDWDRNTEAFF.

This clone is a singleton in its sample. The chain has TRBV5-1 and TRBJ2-3; the D is unclear. The ends were cut back, 0 bases at V and 11 bases at J, with 16 bases in the middle. CDR3 length: 14 residues. Germline V gives CDR1 SGHRS, CDR2 YFSETQ. This chain's CDR3 is CASSLAVTPRRQYF. The CDR3 region has the DNA TGCGCCAGCAGCTTGGCCGTCACCCCCAGGAGGCAGTATTTT.

The J gene is TRBJ1-1, the V gene TRBV9; possible D gene TRBD1, 5 bases. The CDR3 consists of 14 residues. Trimming removed 4 bases at V and 5 bases at J, with 15 bases between. Per germline, CDR1 SGDLS and CDR2 YYNGEE. In nucleotides, the CDR3 is TGTGCCAGCAGCCTTAGCGGGGCGATAACTGAAGCTTTCTTT. The encoded protein is CASSLSGAITEAFF.

The rearrangement joins TRBV6-5 to TRBJ2-7; 7 bases are a match to TRBD2. Germline V gene data show CDR1 as MNHEY and CDR2 as SVGAGI. V shed 4 bases, J shed 6 bases, and the junction held 9 bases outside the gene matches. This CDR3 spans 14 amino acids. The CDR3 DNA sequence: TGTGCCAGCAGTTCCGACGGGGGGAGCGGCGAGCAGTACTTC. It encodes CASSSDGGSGEQYF.

In this sample, this clone turned up once. This chain connects TRBV7-9 to TRBJ2-3; D is ambiguous. V was pared by 3 bases and J by 5 bases, with 6 bases between. The CDR3 extends over 12 amino acids. The V gene's germline CDR1 is SEHNR and CDR2 FQNEAQ (reference sequence). The chain's CDR3 is CASSLKGDTQYF. CDR3 DNA sequence: TGTGCCAGCAGCTTGAAGGGAGATACGCAGTATTTT.

The gene calls are TRBV11-2 and TRBJ1-3, with a weak D call TRBD1 (5 bases). This CDR3 contains 15 residues. Trimming left V 5 bases short and J 0 bases short, with 11 bases between. CDR1 is SGHAT and CDR2 is FQNNGV in the germline V gene. The CDR3 protein is CASSPDSSSGNTIYF. CDR3 in DNA: TGTGCCAGCAGCCCAGACAGTTCCTCTGGAAACACCATATATTTT.

V is TRBV7-3 and J is TRBJ2-7; 8 positions match TRBD1. The germline CDR1 and CDR2 sequences are SGHTA and FQGTGA. This CDR3 has 15 amino acids. The V segment lost 0 bases and the J segment 2 bases; nucleotides outside the gene matches: 3. This chain's CDR3 is CASSLTWTGPYEQYF. For the CDR3, the DNA is TGTGCCAGCAGCTTAACCTGGACAGGGCCCTACGAGCAGTACTTC.

Only one count was recorded for this clone. The chain has TRBV5-6 and TRBJ2-1; 8 nucleotides agree with TRBD1. Germline V gene lookup returns CDR1 SGHDT and CDR2 YYEEEE. Losses at the gene ends were 0 bases for V and 5 bases for J; bases not matched to a gene: 7. The CDR3 runs 16 residues. CDR3 loop: CASSLGPGQGDNEQFF. For the CDR3, the DNA is TGTGCCAGCAGCTTGGGGCCCGGACAGGGAGACAATGAGCAGTTCTTC.

This chain's CDR3 is CASSSTLSGIQETQYF. CDR3 in DNA: TGTGCCAGCAGCTCGACGCTTTCAGGGATCCAAGAGACCCAGTACTTC. V usage is TRBV7-9 and J usage is TRBJ2-5; the D gene is possibly TRBD1 (5 bases). The CDR3 is 16 amino acids. V was cut by 4 bases and J by 1 base, with 16 bases left in between. Germline CDR1 and CDR2: SEHNR and FQNEAQ (reference sequence). The entire variable domain, with the rest obtained from reference TRBV7-9 and TRBJ2-5, is as follows: DTGVSQNPRHKITKRGQNVTFRCDPISEHNRLYWYRQTLGQGPEFLTYFQNEAQLEKSRLLSDRFSAERPKGSFSTLEIQRTEQGDSAMYLCASSSTLSGIQETQYFGPGTRLLVL.

V usage is TRBV7-9 and J usage is TRBJ2-1, with 7 bases aligning to TRBD2. The CDR3 runs to 16 residues. Germline trimming cut 0 bases from V and 8 bases from J; bases unmatched to any gene: 10. CDR1 and CDR2 (germline): SEHNR, FQNEAQ (reference sequence). CDR3: CASSLATPRGFYEQFF. CDR3 nucleotide sequence: TGTGCCAGCAGCTTAGCGACCCCGCGGGGGTTTTATGAGCAGTTCTTC. Based on the CDR3 plus reference TRBV7-9 and TRBJ2-1, the full variable domain is DTGVSQNPRHKITKRGQNVTFRCDPISEHNRLYWYRQTLGQGPEFLTYFQNEAQLEKSRLLSDRFSAERPKGSFSTLEIQRTEQGDSAMYLCASSLATPRGFYEQFFGPGTRLTVL.

The rearrangement joins TRBV11-3 to TRBJ2-1; TRBD2 aligns across 9 bases. V gave up 5 bases and J gave up 4 bases; unmatched junction bases: 9. CDR1 SGHNT and CDR2 YENEEA come from the germline V gene. The CDR3 is 16 residues long. This CDR3 is CASSANSGGWYNEQFF. In DNA form, the CDR3 reads TGTGCCAGCAGCGCAAACAGCGGGGGGTGGTACAATGAGCAGTTCTTC.